These 11 T cell receptor beta chains were all obtained from the same sample, sequenced in a study of CD8+CD57+ T cells in acquired aplastic anemia. Profiling that covered TCR beta VDJ and CDR3 relied on genomic DNA as its template. TCRdb reanalysed the reads using MiXCR and keeps one entry per CDR3 protein. Of 160,000 or so distinct CDR3 sequences in the sample, around 47% are singletons; the top ten hold about 2.9%. Individuals selected for sequencing had exhibited CD8+CD57+ cell expansion on flow cytometry. Sequenced sample: sorted CD4+, CD8+, or CD8+CD57+ T cells (not recorded which) from PBMCs. These receptors were collected from a human donor with aplastic anemia.

The chain carries TRBV28 and TRBJ2-5; no definite D call. The CDR3 consists of 13 residues. The germline gives CDR1 MDHEN, CDR2 SYDVKM. V shed 4 bases and J shed 7 bases, with 13 bases lying between them. The CDR3 is CASSSRSVGTQYF. DNA for the CDR3: TGTGCCAGCAGTTCTCGGAGCGTAGGGACCCAGTACTTC.

The sample holds many counts of this clonotype. The genes are TRBV29-1 and TRBJ1-4, with 8 bases identical to TRBD1. The ends lost 4 bases at V and 7 bases at J; junction bases unmatched: 5. The CDR3 covers 13 residues. Germline assignment: CDR1 SQVTM and CDR2 ANQGSEA. CDR3 DNA: TGCAGCGTTGGGGCAGGGGGCAGTGAAAAACTGTTTTTT. This translates into CSVGAGGSEKLFF.

This clonotype was seen repeatedly, ten times or more. This rearrangement joins TRBV12-3 or TRBV12-4 to TRBJ2-5, with 10 bases identical to TRBD2. This CDR3 has 18 amino acids. V was clipped by 5 bases and J by 2 bases; unmatched bases: 14. CDR3 sequence (DNA): TGTGCCAGCAGTCCCATCGGAACACTAGCGGGACCTCAAGAGACCCAGTACTTC. Its protein is CASSPIGTLAGPQETQYF.

V usage is TRBV5-1 and J usage is TRBJ2-7; D is uncertain. The V end lost 4 bases, the J end lost 3 bases, and 11 bases lay between the germline ends. The CDR3 sequence is 13 residues long. Germline V CDR1 and CDR2: SGHRS, YFSETQ. DNA of the CDR3: TGCGCCAGCAGCCCCCCCTACTTCTACGAGCAGTACTTC. The encoded protein is CASSPPYFYEQYF.

For this clonotype: The junction departs from germline at one end; a sequencing error may be responsible. The chain employs TRBV5-1 and TRBJ2-1; D is unresolved. Germline V gives CDR1 SGHRS, CDR2 YFSETQ. The CDR3 is made up of 15 amino acids. Here the CDR3 reads CASTLDIRAESEQFF. Here the CDR3 DNA reads TGCGCCAGCACCTTGGATATCCGGGCTGAGAGTGAGCAGTTCTTC.

The rearrangement links TRBV29-1 to TRBJ1-1; D ambiguous. Germline V gives CDR1 SQVTM, CDR2 ANQGSEA. This CDR3 has 13 residues. The CDR3 region has the DNA TGCAGTGCTAGGTATAGCATGAACACTGAAGCTTTCTTT. It codes for CSARYSMNTEAFF.

This clonotype occurred many times. The chain has TRBV28 and TRBJ2-7; 8 nucleotides line up with TRBD1. This CDR3 is 13 amino acids long. Germline lookup yields CDR1 MDHEN and CDR2 SYDVKM. J was trimmed by 5 bases and V by 5 bases; bases with no gene match: 5. CDR3 amino acids: CASSRTGTHEQYV. The DNA for the CDR3 is TGTGCCAGCAGTCGGACAGGGACCCACGAGCAGTACGTC.

The rearrangement links TRBV7-9 to TRBJ1-6, with TRBD1 identical over 10 bases. CDR3 length: 13 amino acids. CDR1 is SEHNR, CDR2 FQNEAQ, per germline (reference sequence). After removal of 9 bases from V and 11 bases from J, the junction contained 7 bases not matched to a gene. Written as DNA, the CDR3 is TGTGCCAGTTTGGGACAGGGGCGGGCACCCCTCCACTTT. The encoded protein is CASLGQGRAPLHF.

This chain connects TRBV29-1 to TRBJ1-2; TRBD1 is a possible D gene (5 bases). V was clipped by 6 bases and J by 6 bases, with 17 bases between them. This CDR3 is 13 amino acids long. Germline CDR1 reads SQVTM; CDR2 reads ANQGSEA. CDR3 sequence (DNA): TGCAGCGTCGGAGGAGACAGATACCATGGCTACACCTTC. It codes for CSVGGDRYHGYTF. Based on the CDR3 plus reference TRBV29-1 and TRBJ1-2, the full variable domain is SAVISQKPSRDICQRGTSLTIQCQVDSQVTMMFWYRQQPGQSLTLIATANQGSEATYESGFVIDKFPISRPNLTFSTLTVSNMSPEDSSIYLCSVGGDRYHGYTFGSGTRLTVV.

In this sample, this clonotype turned up many times. The V gene is TRBV7-2, the J gene TRBJ2-1, with TRBD2 matching 9 bases. The junction had 4 bases not matched to a gene; V was cut back by 9 bases and J by 4 bases. The CDR3 covers 13 residues. Germline CDR1 is SGHTA and CDR2 is FQGNSA. For the CDR3, the DNA is TGTGCCAGTCGACTAGCGGTTTACAATGAGCAGTTCTTC. Its translation is CASRLAVYNEQFF.

Regarding this clonotype: The junction departs from the called germline gene at one end, perhaps through a read error. The chain recombines TRBV28 with TRBJ1-3; D is perhaps TRBD1 (6 bases). Germline assignment: CDR1 MDHEN and CDR2 SYDVKM. The CDR3 loop spans 13 amino acids. The DNA for the CDR3 is TGTGCCAGCAGCAGGGGTGCTGGAGACACCATGTATTTT. This translates into CASSRGAGDTMYF.